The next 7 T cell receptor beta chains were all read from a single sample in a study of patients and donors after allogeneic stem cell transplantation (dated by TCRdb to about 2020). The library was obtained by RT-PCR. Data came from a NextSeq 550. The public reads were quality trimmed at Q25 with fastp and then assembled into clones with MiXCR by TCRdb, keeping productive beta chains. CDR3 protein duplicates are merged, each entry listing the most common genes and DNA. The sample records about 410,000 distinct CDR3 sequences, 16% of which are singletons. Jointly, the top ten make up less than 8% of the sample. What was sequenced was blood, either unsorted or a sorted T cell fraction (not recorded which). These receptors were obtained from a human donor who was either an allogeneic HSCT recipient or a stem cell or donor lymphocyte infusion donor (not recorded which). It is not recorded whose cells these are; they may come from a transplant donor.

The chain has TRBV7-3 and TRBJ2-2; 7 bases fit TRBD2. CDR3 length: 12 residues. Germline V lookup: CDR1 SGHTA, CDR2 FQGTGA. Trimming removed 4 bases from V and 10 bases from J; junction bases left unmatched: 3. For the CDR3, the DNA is TGTGCCAGCAGCTCGGGACTATCGGAGCTGTTTTTT. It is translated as CASSSGLSELFF.

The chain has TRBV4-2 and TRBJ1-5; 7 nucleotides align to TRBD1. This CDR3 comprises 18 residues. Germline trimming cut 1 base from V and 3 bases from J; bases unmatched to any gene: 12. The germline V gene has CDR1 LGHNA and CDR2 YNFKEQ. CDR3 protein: CASSQAGTGGGANQPQHF. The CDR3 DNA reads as TGTGCCAGCAGCCAAGCTGGAACGGGAGGGGGCGCCAATCAGCCCCAGCATTTT.

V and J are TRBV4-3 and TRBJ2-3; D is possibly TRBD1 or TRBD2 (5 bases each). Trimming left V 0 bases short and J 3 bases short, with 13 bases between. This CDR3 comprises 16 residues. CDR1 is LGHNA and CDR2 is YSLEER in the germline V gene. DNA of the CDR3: TGCGCCAGCAGCCAAGAAGGCGGCTGGGGGACAGATACGCAGTATTTT. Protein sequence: CASSQEGGWGTDTQYF.

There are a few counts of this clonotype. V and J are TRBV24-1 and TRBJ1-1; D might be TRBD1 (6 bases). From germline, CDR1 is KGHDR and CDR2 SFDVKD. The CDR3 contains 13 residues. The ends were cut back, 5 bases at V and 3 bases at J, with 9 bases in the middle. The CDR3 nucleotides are TGTGCCACCAGTGGGGGGGCCTACACTGAAGCTTTCTTT. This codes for CATSGGAYTEAFF.

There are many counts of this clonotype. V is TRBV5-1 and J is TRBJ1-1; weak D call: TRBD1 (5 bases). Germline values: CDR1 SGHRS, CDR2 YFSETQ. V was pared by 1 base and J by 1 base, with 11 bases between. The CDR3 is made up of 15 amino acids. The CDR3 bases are TGCGCCAGCAGCTTGAACCAGGGTGGGAACACTGAAGCTTTCTTT. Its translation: CASSLNQGGNTEAFF.

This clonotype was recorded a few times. CDR3 bases: TGTGCCAGCAGCTTAGAAGACAGGCTAAATGAGCAGTTCTTC. This translates into CASSLEDRLNEQFF. The genes are TRBV11-1 and TRBJ2-1; D might be TRBD1 (6 bases). Trimming stripped 1 base from V and 7 bases from J, with 11 bases between. From germline, CDR1 is SGHAT and CDR2 FQDESV (reference sequence). The CDR3 covers 14 residues.

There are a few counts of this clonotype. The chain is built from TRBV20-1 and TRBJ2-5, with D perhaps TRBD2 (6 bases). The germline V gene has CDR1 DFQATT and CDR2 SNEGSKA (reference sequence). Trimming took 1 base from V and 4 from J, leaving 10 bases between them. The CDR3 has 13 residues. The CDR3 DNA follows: TGCAGTGCTAGAGTTGGTAGCGGAGAGACCCAGTACTTC. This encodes CSARVGSGETQYF.